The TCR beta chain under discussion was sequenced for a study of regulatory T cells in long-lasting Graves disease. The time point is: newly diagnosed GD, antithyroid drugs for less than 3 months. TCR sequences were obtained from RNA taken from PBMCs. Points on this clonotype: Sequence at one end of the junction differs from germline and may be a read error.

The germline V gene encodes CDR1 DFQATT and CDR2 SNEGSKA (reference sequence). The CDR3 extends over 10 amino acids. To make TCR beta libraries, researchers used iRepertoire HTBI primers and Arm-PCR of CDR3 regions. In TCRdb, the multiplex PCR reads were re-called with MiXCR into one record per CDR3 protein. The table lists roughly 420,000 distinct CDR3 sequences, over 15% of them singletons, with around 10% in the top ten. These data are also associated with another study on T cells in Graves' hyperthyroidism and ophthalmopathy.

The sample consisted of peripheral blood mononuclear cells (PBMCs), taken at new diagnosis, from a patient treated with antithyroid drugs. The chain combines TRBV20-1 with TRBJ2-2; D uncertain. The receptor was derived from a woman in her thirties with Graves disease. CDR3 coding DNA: TGCAGTGCTCGAGATGGGGAGCTGTTTTTT. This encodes CSARDGELFF.